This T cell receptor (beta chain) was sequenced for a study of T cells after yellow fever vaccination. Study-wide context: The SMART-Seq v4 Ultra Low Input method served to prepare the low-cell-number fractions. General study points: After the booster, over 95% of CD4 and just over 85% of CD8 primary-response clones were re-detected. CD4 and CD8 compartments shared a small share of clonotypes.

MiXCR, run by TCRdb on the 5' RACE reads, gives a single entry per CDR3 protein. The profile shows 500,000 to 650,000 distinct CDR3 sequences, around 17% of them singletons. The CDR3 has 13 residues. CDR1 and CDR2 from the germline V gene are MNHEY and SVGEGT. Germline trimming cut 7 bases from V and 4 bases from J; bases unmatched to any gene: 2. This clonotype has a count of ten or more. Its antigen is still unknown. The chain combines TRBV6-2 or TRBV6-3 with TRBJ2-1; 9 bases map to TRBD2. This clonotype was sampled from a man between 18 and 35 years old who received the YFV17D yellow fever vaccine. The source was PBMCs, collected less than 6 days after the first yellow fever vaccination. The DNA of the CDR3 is TGTGCCAGCACTAGCGGGGATTACAATGAGCAGTTCTTC. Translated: CASTSGDYNEQFF.